This entry concerns a single TCR beta chain. As yet, its antigen is unknown. Extracted from the samples, RNA was reverse transcribed into cDNA to serve as the sequencing template. TCRdb's table, derived via immunoSEQ multiplex PCR, lists solely in-frame clones and lacks some. Of approximately 180,000 clones listed, about three fifths are singletons. This record belongs to a study of CD8+ T cells in alopecia areata. Study at large: For 6 to 18 months, tofacitinib was taken, and 6 months off drug followed.

Germline V lookup: CDR1 SNHLY, CDR2 FYNNEI. The CDR3 totals 19 residues. The J segment lost 0 bases and the V segment lost 5 bases, leaving 13 bases of the junction unmatched. Treatment indicated: oral pan-JAK inhibitor, 5-10 mg twice daily. Broader study findings: Researchers report lesional scalp, most notably alopecia totalis/universalis, outstripped normal scalp in clonality.

The input for sequencing was CD4+ T cells sorted from blood, taken at week 24, from a patient treated with tofacitinib. The clonotype comes from a human donor with alopecia areata. The genes are TRBV2 and TRBJ2-4; 10 nucleotides line up with TRBD1. CDR3 in DNA: TGTGCCAGCAGTACCCCCGGGACAGGGGAATCAATAGCCAAAAACATTCAGTACTTC. Translation gives CASSTPGTGESIAKNIQYF.